This TCR beta chain was sequenced for a study of blood T cells in healthy people across ages. V gave up 0 bases and J gave up 4 bases, with 19 bases separating them. The CDR3 sequence is 17 residues long. Germline-derived CDR1 and CDR2 are SGHDT and YYEEEE. Primed by a sample-barcoded 5' primer and a J-beta primer mix, a second PCR proceeded for 7 to 11 cycles. Researchers report that a template-switch adaptor with 12 random nucleotides tagged each cDNA molecule. TCRdb reprocessed the 5' RACE reads via MiXCR and lists one record per CDR3 protein. This sample has around 1,800,000 distinct CDR3 sequences; around 42% occur once, and the top ten carry roughly 23%. This clonotype was seen only a few times.

This TCR was sampled from a human donor in good health. The sequenced material came from blood. The J gene is TRBJ1-2, the V gene TRBV5-6; D gene unclear. The CDR3 bases are TGTGCCAGCAGCTTGGCCCTCGCGTCCGCCGGATTCTATGGCTACACCTTC. This encodes CASSLALASAGFYGYTF. Supplemented by reference TRBV5-6 and TRBJ1-2, the full variable domain reads DAGVTQSPTHLIKTRGQQVTLRCSPKSGHDTVSWYQQALGQGPQFIFQYYEEEERQRGNFPDRFSGHQFPNYSSELNVNALLLGDSALYLCASSLALASAGFYGYTFGSGTRLTVV.